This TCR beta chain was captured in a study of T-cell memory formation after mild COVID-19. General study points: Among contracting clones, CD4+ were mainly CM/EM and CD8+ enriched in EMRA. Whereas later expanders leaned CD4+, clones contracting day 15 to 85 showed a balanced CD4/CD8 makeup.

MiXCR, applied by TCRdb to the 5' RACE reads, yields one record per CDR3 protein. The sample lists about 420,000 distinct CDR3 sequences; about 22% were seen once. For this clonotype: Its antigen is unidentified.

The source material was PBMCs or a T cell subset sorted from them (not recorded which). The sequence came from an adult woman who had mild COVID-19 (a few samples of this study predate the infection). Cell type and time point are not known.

Written as DNA, the CDR3 is TGCAGCGTGTTTCTGGACAGGGAGGCGACCCAGTACTTC. Translated: CSVFLDREATQYF. This chain joins TRBV29-1 and TRBJ2-5; 8 bases match TRBD1. Germline V gene data show CDR1 as SQVTM and CDR2 as ANQGSEA. V lost 6 bases and J lost 7; bases outside the gene matches: 10. This CDR3 region has 13 residues.